This T cell receptor beta chain was sequenced for a study of blood T cell repertoires in COVID-19. The CDR3 is 13 amino acids. The V gene's germline CDR1 is LNHNV and CDR2 YYDKDF (reference sequence). Trimming took off 1 base at V and 2 bases at J, with 6 bases between the two ends. It was during active infection that Seattle patients were enrolled and then longitudinally followed. Sequencing was performed with immunoSEQ multiplex PCR; in TCRdb, only in-frame clones are kept and a portion is missing. The sample includes roughly 70,000 clones, 76% seen only once; the top ten take under 15%. Sequenced input: peripheral blood. V is TRBV15 and J is TRBJ2-7; D might be TRBD1 (5 bases). This clonotype was obtained from a man aged 55 to 70 with COVID-19, enrolled during active disease. CDR3 residues: CATSRARAYEQYF. As DNA, the CDR3 is TGTGCCACCAGCAGAGCCAGGGCCTACGAGCAGTACTTC.